Following are 28 T cell receptor beta chains from one sample sequenced in a study of shared clonotypes between healthy human individuals. The method was immunoSEQ multiplex PCR; TCRdb's version includes in-frame clones alone and lacks a portion of them. The table records about 2.4 million clones, over 85% of them present only once. Material: naive CD4+ T cells from PBMCs. Regarding subset: CD45RA+ positively selected. Receptors were obtained from a man aged 18 to 35 in good health. Some clones in this sample may be carry-over from other donors' samples.

This sequence joins TRBV4-1 and TRBJ2-1; 9 nucleotides agree with TRBD2. V trimming: 1 base; J trimming: 7 bases; junction bases outside the gene matches: 8. The V gene's germline CDR1 is MGHRA and CDR2 YSYEKL. The CDR3 has 16 residues. The DNA for the CDR3 is TGCGCCAGCAGCCAAGGGGGACTAGCTTGGATAAATGAGCAGTTCTTC. It encodes CASSQGGLAWINEQFF.

The CDR3 spells CASSSTGQGWGELFF. The DNA for the CDR3 is TGTGCCAGCAGCTCGACTGGACAGGGTTGGGGGGAGCTGTTTTTT. The rearrangement uses TRBV5-6 and TRBJ2-2, with TRBD1 identical over 8 bases. CDR1 is SGHDT, CDR2 YYEEEE, per germline. V was pared by 3 bases and J by 8 bases, with 9 bases of the junction left unmatched. The CDR3 totals 15 residues.

V gene TRBV2 combines with J gene TRBJ2-2, with D uncertain. The CDR3 has 13 residues. Trimming took off 6 bases at V and 6 bases at J, with 11 bases between the two ends. In germline, CDR1 is SNHLY, CDR2 FYNNEI. CDR3 sequence reads: CASSDWTSGELFF. The CDR3 region has the DNA TGTGCCAGCAGCGATTGGACGTCCGGGGAGCTGTTTTTT.

This clone has just one count. The chain couples TRBV15 to TRBJ2-5; tentatively, D is TRBD2 (5 bases). Germline V gene sequence: CDR1 LNHNV, CDR2 YYDKDF (reference sequence). V shed 5 bases and J shed 1 base, with 14 bases lying between them. CDR3 length: 15 residues. The CDR3 spells CATSGLGATQETQYF. DNA for the CDR3: TGTGCCACCAGCGGCCTGGGAGCTACCCAAGAGACCCAGTACTTC.

Comment on this clone: Other DNA sequences in this specimen translate into the identical CDR3. The CDR3 DNA follows: TGCGCCAGCAGCTTGGCCCGAGGGGCTGATACGCAGTATTTT. As protein: CASSLARGADTQYF. The chain is built from TRBV5-1 and TRBJ2-3; D might be TRBD1 or TRBD2, each matching 5 bases. This CDR3 has 14 amino acids. Germline CDR1 and CDR2: SGHRS and YFSETQ. Trimming pared 0 bases from V and 6 bases from J, leaving 11 bases between.

V usage is TRBV5-6 and J usage is TRBJ2-1, with D possibly matching TRBD2 (5 bases). Germline V CDR1 and CDR2: SGHDT, YYEEEE. CDR3 length equals 15 residues. V shed 3 bases and J shed 3 bases, with 13 bases lying between them. The CDR3 is CASSSQGRGYNEQFF. In DNA, the CDR3 is TGTGCCAGCAGCTCACAAGGACGGGGCTACAATGAGCAGTTCTTC.

The V call is TRBV30, the J call TRBJ1-2; D gene unclear. Germline V gives CDR1 GTSNPN, CDR2 SVGIG (reference sequence). CDR3 length equals 11 residues. The CDR3 here is CGAAAGYGYTF. The CDR3 DNA sequence: TGTGGAGCCGCAGCTGGCTATGGCTACACCTTC.

The rearrangement uses TRBV5-4 and TRBJ2-3; 8 bases line up with TRBD2. V was clipped by 4 bases and J by 1 base; unmatched bases: 17. Germline V gives CDR1 SGHNT, CDR2 YYREEE (reference sequence). The CDR3 is made up of 19 amino acids. The CDR3 DNA reads as TGTGCCAGCAGCCATCCCACCACGGCTAGCGGGCCTCGCACAGATACGCAGTATTTT. Its translation: CASSHPTTASGPRTDTQYF.

The DNA for the CDR3 is TGTGCCAGCAGTTTCGGGGTAGGCGCTGGTAATCAGCCCCAGCATTTT. Encoded protein: CASSFGVGAGNQPQHF. This chain links TRBV28 with TRBJ1-5, with unresolved D. Trimming cost V 3 bases and J 4 bases, with 16 bases left between them. This CDR3 has 16 residues. Germline loops: CDR1 MDHEN, CDR2 SYDVKM.

The chain uses TRBV7-6 and TRBJ2-3, with TRBD1 matching over 10 bases. CDR1 and CDR2 from the germline V gene are SGHVS and FNYEAQ. Trimming cost V 1 base and J 2 bases; bases outside gene matches: 12. There are 19 residues in the CDR3. The CDR3 nucleotides read TGTGCCAGCAGCTTAGGTTTGGGGACAGGGGCTTCGAACACAGATACGCAGTATTTT. This sequence encodes CASSLGLGTGASNTDTQYF.

The chain couples TRBV6-5 to TRBJ2-3; D call uncertain. The germline V gene has CDR1 MNHEY and CDR2 SVGAGI. The CDR3 has 15 residues. V was pared by 2 bases and J by 6 bases, with 15 bases between. The CDR3 region has the DNA TGTGCCAGCAGTTACCGGATTGCGACTCCGGATACGCAGTATTTT. This codes for CASSYRIATPDTQYF.

J is TRBJ2-7 and V is TRBV6-5, with D possibly being TRBD1 (5 bases). This CDR3 has 12 residues. Per the germline V gene, CDR1 is MNHEY and CDR2 is SVGAGI. Between the trimmed V and J ends, which lost 6 bases and 3 bases, there was a span of 9 bases. For the CDR3, the DNA is TGTGCCAGCAGAGAAGGACACTACGAGCAGTACTTC. It translates to CASREGHYEQYF.

In the case of this clone: This same CDR3 is encoded by further DNA sequences in the sample. This chain connects TRBV9 to TRBJ2-3; no firm D call. The CDR3 consists of 13 residues. The germline V and J ends were trimmed by 3 bases and 2 bases, with 7 bases remaining between them. Germline loops: CDR1 SGDLS, CDR2 YYNGEE. Here the CDR3 reads CASSAGYTDTQYF. Written as DNA, the CDR3 is TGTGCCAGCAGCGCTGGATACACAGATACGCAGTATTTT.

The chain has TRBV30 and TRBJ2-7; D is perhaps TRBD1 (5 bases). CDR1 GTSNPN and CDR2 SVGIG come from the germline V gene (reference sequence). The CDR3 sequence is 13 residues long. V shed 6 bases and J shed 2 bases, with 14 bases lying between them. The CDR3 is CACNPQEPYEQYF. The CDR3 region has the DNA TGTGCCTGCAATCCACAGGAACCCTACGAGCAGTACTTC. The variable domain in full, completed from reference TRBV30 and TRBJ2-7, reads SQTIHQWPATLVQPVGSPLSLECTVEGTSNPNLYWYRQAAGRGLQLLFYSVGIGQISSEVPQNLSASRPQDRQFILSSKKLLLSDSGFYLCACNPQEPYEQYFGPGTRLTVT.

The chain couples TRBV15 to TRBJ2-1; D gene uncertain. Germline loops: CDR1 LNHNV, CDR2 YYDKDF (reference sequence). This CDR3 has 14 residues. V was clipped by 0 bases and J by 5 bases, with 8 bases between them. CDR3 region: CATSREAANNEQFF. In DNA, the CDR3 is TGTGCCACCAGCAGAGAGGCGGCCAACAATGAGCAGTTCTTC.

This chain links TRBV7-2 with TRBJ1-2, with 10 positions matching TRBD1. Germline CDR1 SGHTA, CDR2 FQGNSA. Trimming cost V 5 bases and J 4 bases; bases outside gene matches: 10. This CDR3 spans 16 amino acids. The chain's CDR3 is CASSTRQGAASYGYTF. The CDR3 nucleotides are TGTGCCAGCAGCACAAGACAGGGGGCGGCGAGCTATGGCTACACCTTC. Full variable domain (remainder filled in from reference TRBV7-2 and TRBJ1-2): GAGVSQSPSNKVTEKGKDVELRCDPISGHTALYWYRQSLGQGLEFLIYFQGNSAPDKSGLPSDRFSAERTGGSVSTLTIQRTQQEDSAVYLCASSTRQGAASYGYTFGSGTRLTVV.

This chain connects TRBV18 to TRBJ2-1; possible D gene TRBD2, 6 bases. This CDR3 region has 14 residues. V dropped 3 bases and J dropped 6 bases, with 12 bases sitting between them. Germline CDR1 reads KGHSH; CDR2 reads LQKENI. CDR3 DNA: TGTGCCAGCTCACCTAAGGACTACCGCAATGAGCAGTTCTTC. It codes for CASSPKDYRNEQFF.

Worth noting for this clone: This specimen includes other DNA sequences encoding the same CDR3. The J gene is TRBJ2-7, the V gene TRBV30, with a tentative D call TRBD2 (5 bases). The CDR3 has 12 residues. CDR1 is GTSNPN and CDR2 is SVGIG in the germline V gene (reference sequence). V lost 2 bases, J lost 2 bases, and 7 bases lay in between. CDR3 sequence reads: CAWSTGTYEQYF. The CDR3, as DNA: TGTGCCTGGAGTACCGGGACCTACGAGCAGTACTTC.

This clone was detected only once. This rearrangement joins TRBV28 to TRBJ1-2; possibly TRBD1 for D (5 bases). The CDR3 covers 14 residues. Germline V gives CDR1 MDHEN, CDR2 SYDVKM. V dropped 6 bases and J dropped 8 bases, with 19 bases sitting between them. The CDR3 region has the DNA TGTGCCAGCAGGGCCCCGGGGCAGAATTTAGGCTACACCTTC. Its protein is CASRAPGQNLGYTF.

This rearrangement joins TRBV29-1 to TRBJ1-1, with a weak D call TRBD1 (5 bases). Per germline, CDR1 SQVTM and CDR2 ANQGSEA. The CDR3 loop spans 16 amino acids. V lost 6 bases and J 5 bases, leaving 25 bases between the germline ends. The CDR3 sequence is CSVQLIKGSWGTEAFF. For the CDR3, the DNA is TGCAGCGTCCAACTGATAAAGGGGTCATGGGGGACTGAAGCTTTCTTT.

This chain links TRBV30 with TRBJ2-2, with D hard to call. Germline CDR1 and CDR2: GTSNPN and SVGIG (reference sequence). Trimming took off 5 bases at V and 6 bases at J, with 19 bases between the two ends. The CDR3 length is 15 residues. The CDR3, as DNA: TGTGCCTGGGAGCCTTTTGGCTTTAAGTCCGGGGAGCTGTTTTTT. It codes for CAWEPFGFKSGELFF. Full variable domain (remainder filled in from reference TRBV30 and TRBJ2-2): SQTIHQWPATLVQPVGSPLSLECTVEGTSNPNLYWYRQAAGRGLQLLFYSVGIGQISSEVPQNLSASRPQDRQFILSSKKLLLSDSGFYLCAWEPFGFKSGELFFGEGSRLTVL.

As regards this clone: This sample includes further DNA sequences coding for the same CDR3. V usage is TRBV30 and J usage is TRBJ1-1; D perhaps matches TRBD1 (5 bases). Trimming stripped 3 bases from V and 0 bases from J, with 8 bases between. Germline assignment: CDR1 GTSNPN and CDR2 SVGIG (reference sequence). This CDR3 contains 13 residues. CDR3 DNA sequence: TGTGCCTGGAGACCCAGGGTGAACACTGAAGCTTTCTTT. Its protein is CAWRPRVNTEAFF.

The rearrangement links TRBV19 to TRBJ1-2; TRBD1 might be the D (6 bases). Trimming removed 6 bases at V and 4 bases at J, with 18 bases between. CDR1 is LNHDA and CDR2 is SQIVND in the germline V gene (reference sequence). This CDR3 has 15 amino acids. The CDR3 coding sequence is TGTGCCAGTAGACTTACTACAGGGTCTTTCTATGGCTACACCTTC. Translated: CASRLTTGSFYGYTF.

The chain uses TRBV5-1 and TRBJ2-5; 8 bases align to TRBD1. This CDR3 comprises 17 residues. Germline V lookup: CDR1 SGHRS, CDR2 YFSETQ. V lost 0 bases to trimming and J lost 5 bases; unmatched junction nucleotides: 12. The CDR3 nucleotides read TGCGCCAGCAGCTTGGCCCCCGTCGGACAGGGTGGGGAGACCCAGTACTTC. This sequence encodes CASSLAPVGQGGETQYF.

This chain links TRBV10-2 with TRBJ2-4; D is unresolved. Trimming shortened V by 5 bases and J by 7 bases, and 12 bases separated the two germline ends. The CDR3 totals 13 residues. From germline, CDR1 is WSHSY and CDR2 SAAADI. In DNA form, the CDR3 reads TGCGCCAGCAGTCAACAGCGTCAGAACATTCAGTACTTC. Amino acids: CASSQQRQNIQYF.

The chain couples TRBV27 to TRBJ2-6; perhaps TRBD1 as D (5 bases). CDR1 is MNHEY and CDR2 is SMNVEV in the germline V gene (reference sequence). Trimming pared 8 bases from V and 4 bases from J, leaving 18 bases between. The CDR3 has 16 residues. The CDR3: CASLDITLAGANVLTF. The CDR3 nucleotides read TGTGCCAGCCTGGACATAACGTTGGCAGGGGCCAACGTCCTGACTTTC.

V and J are TRBV29-1 and TRBJ2-2; D call uncertain. There are 13 residues in the CDR3. Trimming shortened V by 4 bases and J by 3 bases, and 9 bases separated the two germline ends. Germline V gene lookup returns CDR1 SQVTM and CDR2 ANQGSEA. The CDR3, as DNA: TGCAGCGTTGGAGGAGTCTACACCGGGGAGCTGTTTTTT. As protein: CSVGGVYTGELFF.

This clone was observed a single time. Distinct nucleotide sequences in the sample also encode this CDR3. V is TRBV10-3 and J is TRBJ2-2, with TRBD2 matching 11 bases. The CDR3 length is 15 residues. After removal of 4 bases from V and 4 bases from J, the junction contained 2 bases not matched to a gene. CDR1 and CDR2 from the germline V gene are ENHRY and SYGVKD. CDR3 bases: TGTGCCATCAGTGGTCTAGCGGGAGGCACCGGGGAGCTGTTTTTT. Translating it yields CAISGLAGGTGELFF.